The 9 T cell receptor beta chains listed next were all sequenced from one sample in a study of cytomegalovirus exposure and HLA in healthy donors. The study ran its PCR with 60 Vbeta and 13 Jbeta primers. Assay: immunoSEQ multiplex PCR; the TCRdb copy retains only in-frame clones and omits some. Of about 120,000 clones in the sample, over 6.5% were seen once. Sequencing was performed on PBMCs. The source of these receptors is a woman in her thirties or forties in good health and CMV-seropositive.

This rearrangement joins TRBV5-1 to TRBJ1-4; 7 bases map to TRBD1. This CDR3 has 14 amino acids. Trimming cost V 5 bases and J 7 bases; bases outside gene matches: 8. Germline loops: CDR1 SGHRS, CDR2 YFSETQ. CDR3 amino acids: CASSPGGAGEKLFF. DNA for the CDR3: TGCGCCAGCAGTCCAGGGGGTGCGGGTGAAAAACTGTTTTTT.

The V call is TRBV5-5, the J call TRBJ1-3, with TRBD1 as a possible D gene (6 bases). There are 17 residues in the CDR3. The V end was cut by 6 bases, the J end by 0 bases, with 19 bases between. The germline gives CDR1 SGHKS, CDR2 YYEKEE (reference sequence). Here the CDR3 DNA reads TGTGCCAGCACCCTGGGGGGGCCCCCAGGCTCTGGAAACACCATATATTTT. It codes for CASTLGGPPGSGNTIYF.

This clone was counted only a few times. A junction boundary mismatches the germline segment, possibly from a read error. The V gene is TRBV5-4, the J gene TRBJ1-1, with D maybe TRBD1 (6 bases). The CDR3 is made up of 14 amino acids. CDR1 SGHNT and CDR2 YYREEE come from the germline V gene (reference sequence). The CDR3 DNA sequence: TGTGCCAACAGCTTTGGACAGCTGAACACTGAAGCTTTCTTT. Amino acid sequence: CANSFGQLNTEAFF.

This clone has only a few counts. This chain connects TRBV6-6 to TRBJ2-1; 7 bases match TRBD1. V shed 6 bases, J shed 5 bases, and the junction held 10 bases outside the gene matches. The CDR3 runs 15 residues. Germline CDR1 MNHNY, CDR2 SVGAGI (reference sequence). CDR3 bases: TGTGCCAGCAGCCCGGACAGGAGCCCCCACAATGAGCAGTTCTTC. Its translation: CASSPDRSPHNEQFF.

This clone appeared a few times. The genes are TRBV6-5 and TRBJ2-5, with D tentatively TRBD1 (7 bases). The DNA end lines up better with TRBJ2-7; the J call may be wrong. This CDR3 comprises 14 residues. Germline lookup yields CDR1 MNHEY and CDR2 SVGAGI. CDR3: CASSRGRGEYEQYF. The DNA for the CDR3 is TGTGCCAGCAGCCGGGGCAGGGGGGAATACGAGCAGTACTTC.

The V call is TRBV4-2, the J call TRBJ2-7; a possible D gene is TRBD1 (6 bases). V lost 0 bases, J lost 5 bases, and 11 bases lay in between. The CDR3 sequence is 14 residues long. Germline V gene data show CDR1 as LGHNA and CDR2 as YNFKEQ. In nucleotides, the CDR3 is TGTGCCAGCAGCCAAGAGGGGCGGACAGACGAGCAGTACTTC. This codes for CASSQEGRTDEQYF.

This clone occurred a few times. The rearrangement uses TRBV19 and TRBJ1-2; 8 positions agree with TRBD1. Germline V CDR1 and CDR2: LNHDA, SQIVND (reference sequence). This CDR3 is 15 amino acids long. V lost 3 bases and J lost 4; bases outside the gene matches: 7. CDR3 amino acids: CASSIAWTGIYGYTF. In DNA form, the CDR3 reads TGTGCCAGTAGTATCGCTTGGACAGGGATCTATGGCTACACCTTC.

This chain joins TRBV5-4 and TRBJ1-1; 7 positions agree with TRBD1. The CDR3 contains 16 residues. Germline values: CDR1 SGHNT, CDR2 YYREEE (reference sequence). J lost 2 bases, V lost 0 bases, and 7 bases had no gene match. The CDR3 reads CASSLGQGNLNTEAFF. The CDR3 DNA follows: TGTGCCAGCAGCTTGGGACAGGGAAATTTAAACACTGAAGCTTTCTTT.

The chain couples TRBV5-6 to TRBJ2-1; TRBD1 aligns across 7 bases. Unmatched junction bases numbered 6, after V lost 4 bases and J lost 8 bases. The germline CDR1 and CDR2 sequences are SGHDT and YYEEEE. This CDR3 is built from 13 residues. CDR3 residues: CASSQTGFDEQFF. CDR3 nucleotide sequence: TGTGCCAGCAGCCAGACAGGGTTCGATGAGCAGTTCTTC.